Sequencing of this T cell receptor beta chain was carried out in a study of human T cells and chemical hapten exposure. Study context: Investigators sensitized approximately 2 cm by approximately 2 cm of upper inner arm skin with 2% DPC.

CDR3 size: 15 residues. The V end lost 5 bases, the J end lost 5 bases, and 17 bases lay between the germline ends. Germline V CDR1 and CDR2: SGHTA, FQGNSA. Documented time point: pre-sensitization, week 0. Treatment meaning: therapeutic diphenylcyclopropenone sensitization with weekly scalp DPC. Total RNA was isolated from whole blood that had not been fractionated. Each CDR3 protein is one row after TCRdb ran MiXCR on the RACE reads. In the table there are 250,000 or so distinct CDR3 sequences, roughly 7.4% of which are singletons. This clonotype was obtained from a man aged 18 to 30 with alopecia areata. Some clones in this sample may be carry-over from other donors' samples. This chain connects TRBV7-2 to TRBJ2-3; D possibly uses TRBD1 or TRBD2 (5 bases each). The sequenced sample was whole blood, obtained in connection with sensitization to the hapten diphenylcyclopropenone (DPC). CDR3 region: CASSPTGARLDTQYF. Here the CDR3 DNA reads TGTGCCAGCAGCCCCACCGGGGCTAGATTAGATACGCAGTATTTT.